The entry that follows covers one T cell receptor (beta chain) sequence. Its antigen is as yet unknown. This sample is drawn from a study of shared clonotypes between healthy human individuals. Across the whole study: Donors, aged 18 to 49, were a couple of women and a few men. Study conclusions and caveats: Shared across a few donors were roughly 4.8% of the naive CD4 clonotypes. Generation probabilities of non-shared clonotypes were lower (relative to those shared by all four donors).

This CDR3 comprises 16 residues. Germline CDR1 SGHRS, CDR2 YFSETQ. The trim removed 0 bases at V and 2 bases at J, leaving 7 bases unmatched. Several immunoSEQ plates received, in even portions, the genomic DNA of each subset. TCRdb's copy holds only in-frame clones and misses some; the assay was immunoSEQ multiplex PCR. The table shows more than 400,000 clones, with roughly 95% occurring only once. The receptor's source is a woman aged 30 to 39 in good health. This chain uses TRBV5-1 with TRBJ2-5; 7 bases match TRBD2. Input material: naive CD4+ T cells sorted from blood. Sample subset: CD45RA+ positively selected. As DNA, the CDR3 is TGCGCCAGCAGCTTGGCTCCTAGCGGATTACAAGAGACCCAGTACTTC. Translation gives CASSLAPSGLQETQYF.